Included here is one T cell receptor (beta chain) sequence, with context. This specimen belongs to a study of control samples from healthy donors and cancer patients. CDR1 is SGHTA, CDR2 FQGNSA, per germline. This CDR3 region has 16 residues. Between the trimmed V and J ends, which lost 4 bases and 5 bases, there was a span of 17 bases. Repertoires were generated with immunoSEQ multiplex PCR, while TCRdb's copy carries only in-frame clones and drops some. This sample yields some 120,000 clones, of which approximately 88% are seen a single time; approximately 37% belongs to the top ten. The chain carries TRBV7-2 and TRBJ1-4, with no clear D. Input material: blood. The TCR sequence derives from a man aged 50 to 59 in good health. The CDR3 reads CASSSQPPGPNEKLFF. For the CDR3, the DNA is TGTGCCAGCAGCTCACAACCACCCGGTCCCAATGAAAAACTGTTTTTT.